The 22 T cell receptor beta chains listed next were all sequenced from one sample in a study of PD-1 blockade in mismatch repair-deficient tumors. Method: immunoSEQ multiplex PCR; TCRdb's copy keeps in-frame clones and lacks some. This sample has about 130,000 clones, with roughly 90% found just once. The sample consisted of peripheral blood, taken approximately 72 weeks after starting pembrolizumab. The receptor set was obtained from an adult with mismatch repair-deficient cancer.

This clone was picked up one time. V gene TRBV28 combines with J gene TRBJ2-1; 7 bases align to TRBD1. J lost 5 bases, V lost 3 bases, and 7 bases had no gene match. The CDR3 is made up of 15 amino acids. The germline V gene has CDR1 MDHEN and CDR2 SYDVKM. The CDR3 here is CASSLRGLLDNEQFF. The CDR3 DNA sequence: TGTGCCAGCAGTTTGAGGGGGCTGTTGGACAATGAGCAGTTCTTC.

The CDR3: CASSDDRGGNTQYF. The CDR3 DNA sequence: TGTGCCAGCAGCGACGACAGGGGCGGAAATACGCAGTATTTT. V and J are TRBV7-9 and TRBJ2-3; 8 bases agree with TRBD1. CDR1 and CDR2 from the germline V gene are SEHNR and FQNEAQ (reference sequence). The ends lost 5 bases at V and 7 bases at J; junction bases unmatched: 8. The CDR3 is made up of 14 amino acids.

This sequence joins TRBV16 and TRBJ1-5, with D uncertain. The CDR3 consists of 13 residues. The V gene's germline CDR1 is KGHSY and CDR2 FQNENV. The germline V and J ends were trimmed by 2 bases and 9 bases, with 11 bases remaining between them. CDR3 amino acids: CASSQAPNWPQHF. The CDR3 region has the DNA TGTGCCAGCAGCCAAGCCCCCAATTGGCCCCAGCATTTT.

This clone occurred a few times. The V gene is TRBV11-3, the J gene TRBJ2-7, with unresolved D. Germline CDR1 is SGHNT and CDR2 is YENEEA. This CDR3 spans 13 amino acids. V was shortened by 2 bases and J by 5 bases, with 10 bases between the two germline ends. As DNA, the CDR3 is TGTGCCAGCAGCTTAAGGGCCCTGGACGAGCAGTACTTC. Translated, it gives CASSLRALDEQYF.

The CDR3 loop is CASSLGFSGRGETQYF. The CDR3 DNA reads TGTGCCAGCAGCTTAGGGTTTAGCGGGAGGGGCGAGACCCAGTACTTC. The chain is built from TRBV7-2 and TRBJ2-5; 11 positions agree with TRBD2. This CDR3 spans 16 amino acids. Germline CDR1 reads SGHTA; CDR2 reads FQGNSA. V trimming: 1 base; J trimming: 5 bases; junction bases outside the gene matches: 6.

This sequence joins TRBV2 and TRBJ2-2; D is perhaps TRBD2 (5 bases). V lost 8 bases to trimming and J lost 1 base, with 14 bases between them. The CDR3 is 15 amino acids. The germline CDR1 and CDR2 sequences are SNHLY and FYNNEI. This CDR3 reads CASHNFGGNTGELFF. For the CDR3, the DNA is TGTGCCAGCCATAATTTCGGAGGGAACACCGGGGAGCTGTTTTTT.

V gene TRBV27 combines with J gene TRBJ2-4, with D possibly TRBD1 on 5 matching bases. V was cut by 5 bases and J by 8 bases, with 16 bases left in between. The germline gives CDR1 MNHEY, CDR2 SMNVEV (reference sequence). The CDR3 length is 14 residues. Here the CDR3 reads CASSRAGSADIQYF. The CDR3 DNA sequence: TGTGCCAGCAGTCGGGCAGGGTCTGCGGACATTCAGTACTTC.

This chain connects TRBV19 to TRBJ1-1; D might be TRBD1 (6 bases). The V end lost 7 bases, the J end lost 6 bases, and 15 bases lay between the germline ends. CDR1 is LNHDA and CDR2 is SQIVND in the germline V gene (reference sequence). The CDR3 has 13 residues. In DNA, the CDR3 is TGTGCCAGTATTCTAACAGGGCGCGCTGAAGCTTTCTTT. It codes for CASILTGRAEAFF.

The CDR3 bases are TGTGCCAGCAGCTTCCTACGGACGGCCGGGGAGCTGTTTTTT. It codes for CASSFLRTAGELFF. The chain links TRBV11-1 to TRBJ2-2; D ambiguous. V lost 3 bases, J lost 6 bases, and 11 bases lay in between. Germline assignment: CDR1 SGHAT and CDR2 FQDESV (reference sequence). CDR3 length: 14 amino acids.

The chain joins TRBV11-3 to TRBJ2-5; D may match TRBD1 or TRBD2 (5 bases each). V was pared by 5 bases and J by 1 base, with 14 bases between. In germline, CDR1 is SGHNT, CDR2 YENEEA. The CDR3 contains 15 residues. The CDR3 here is CASSKRDLRQETQYF. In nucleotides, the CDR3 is TGTGCCAGCAGCAAACGGGACCTCCGCCAAGAGACCCAGTACTTC.

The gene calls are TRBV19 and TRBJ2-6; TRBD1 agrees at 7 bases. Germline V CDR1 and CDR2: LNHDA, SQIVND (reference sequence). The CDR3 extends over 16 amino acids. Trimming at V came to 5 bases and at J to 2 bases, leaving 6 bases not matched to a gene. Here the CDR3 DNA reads TGTGCCAGTAGTCCCTTAGGGACAGCTGGGGCCAACGTCCTGACTTTC. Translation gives CASSPLGTAGANVLTF.

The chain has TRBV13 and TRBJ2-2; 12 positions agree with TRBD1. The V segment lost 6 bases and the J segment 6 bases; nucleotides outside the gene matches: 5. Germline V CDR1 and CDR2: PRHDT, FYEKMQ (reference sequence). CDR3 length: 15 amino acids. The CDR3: CASRGQGAPAGELFF. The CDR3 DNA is TGTGCCAGCAGGGGACAGGGGGCGCCGGCCGGGGAGCTGTTTTTT.

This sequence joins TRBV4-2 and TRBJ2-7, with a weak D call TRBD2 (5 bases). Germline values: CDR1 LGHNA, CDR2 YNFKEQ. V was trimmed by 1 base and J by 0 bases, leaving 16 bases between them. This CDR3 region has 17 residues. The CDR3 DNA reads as TGTGCCAGCAGCCAAGTAAGTCCGGGGTCCCTCTCCTACGAGCAGTACTTC. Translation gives CASSQVSPGSLSYEQYF.

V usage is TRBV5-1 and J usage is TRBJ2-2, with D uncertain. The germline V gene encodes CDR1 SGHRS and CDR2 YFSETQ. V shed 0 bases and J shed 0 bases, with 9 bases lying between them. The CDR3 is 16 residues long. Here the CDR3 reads CASSLVRRPNTGELFF. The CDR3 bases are TGCGCCAGCAGCTTGGTGAGGAGACCGAACACCGGGGAGCTGTTTTTT.

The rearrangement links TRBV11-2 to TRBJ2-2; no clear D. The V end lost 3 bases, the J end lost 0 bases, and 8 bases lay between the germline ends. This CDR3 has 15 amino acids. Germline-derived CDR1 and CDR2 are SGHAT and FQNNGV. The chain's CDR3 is CASSFRTSNTGELFF. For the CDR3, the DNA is TGTGCCAGCAGCTTTCGCACCTCGAACACCGGGGAGCTGTTTTTT.

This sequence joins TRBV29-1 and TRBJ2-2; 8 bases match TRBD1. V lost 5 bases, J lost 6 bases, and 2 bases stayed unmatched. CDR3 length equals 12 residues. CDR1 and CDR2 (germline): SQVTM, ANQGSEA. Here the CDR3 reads CSVWGQAGELFF. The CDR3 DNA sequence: TGCAGCGTTTGGGGACAGGCCGGGGAGCTGTTTTTT.

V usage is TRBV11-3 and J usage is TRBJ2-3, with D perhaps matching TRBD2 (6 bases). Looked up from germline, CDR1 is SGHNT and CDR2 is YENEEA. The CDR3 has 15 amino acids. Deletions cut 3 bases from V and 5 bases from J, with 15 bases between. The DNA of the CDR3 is TGTGCCAGCAGCTTTACTGCGGGATTGAGAGATACGCAGTATTTT. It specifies CASSFTAGLRDTQYF.

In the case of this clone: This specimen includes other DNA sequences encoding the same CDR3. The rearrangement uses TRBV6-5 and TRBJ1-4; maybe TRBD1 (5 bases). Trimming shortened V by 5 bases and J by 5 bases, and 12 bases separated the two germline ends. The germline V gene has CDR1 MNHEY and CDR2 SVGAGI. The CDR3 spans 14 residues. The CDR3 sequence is CASSPGTVNEKLFF. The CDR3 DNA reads TGTGCCAGCAGTCCCGGGACGGTGAATGAAAAACTGTTTTTT.

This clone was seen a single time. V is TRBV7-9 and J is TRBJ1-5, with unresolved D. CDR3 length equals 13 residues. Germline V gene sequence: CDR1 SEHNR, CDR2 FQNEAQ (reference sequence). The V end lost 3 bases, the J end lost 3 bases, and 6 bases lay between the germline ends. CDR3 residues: CASSLSDNQPQHF. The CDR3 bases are TGTGCCAGCAGCTTGTCAGACAATCAGCCCCAGCATTTT.

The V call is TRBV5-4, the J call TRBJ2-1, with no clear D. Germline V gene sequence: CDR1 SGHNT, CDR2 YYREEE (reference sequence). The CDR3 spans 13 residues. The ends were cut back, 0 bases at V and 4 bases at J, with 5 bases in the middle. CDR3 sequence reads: CASSLGSYNEQFF. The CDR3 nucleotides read TGTGCCAGCAGCTTGGGGTCATACAATGAGCAGTTCTTC. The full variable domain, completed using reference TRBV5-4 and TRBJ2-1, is ETGVTQSPTHLIKTRGQQVTLRCSSQSGHNTVSWYQQALGQGPQFIFQYYREEENGRGNFPPRFSGLQFPNYSSELNVNALELDDSALYLCASSLGSYNEQFFGPGTRLTVL.

CDR3 coding DNA: TGTGCCAGCTCACTAAAAAGGACAGGGATAGGTTCCTACGAGCAGTACTTC. Translated, it gives CASSLKRTGIGSYEQYF. This chain joins TRBV18 and TRBJ2-7; 8 nucleotides agree with TRBD1. V shed 4 bases and J 1 base; nucleotides not matched to a gene: 12. There are 17 residues in the CDR3. Germline CDR1 reads KGHSH; CDR2 reads LQKENI.

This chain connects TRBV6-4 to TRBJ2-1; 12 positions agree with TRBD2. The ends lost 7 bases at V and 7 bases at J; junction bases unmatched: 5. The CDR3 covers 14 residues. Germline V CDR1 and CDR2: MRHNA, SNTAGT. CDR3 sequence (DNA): TGTGCCAGCAAAGGACTAGCGGGAAGTAATGAGCAGTTCTTC. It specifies CASKGLAGSNEQFF.